Below, one T cell receptor beta chain is given with its context. Antigen: not known. Trimming left V 4 bases short and J 1 base short, with 13 bases between. This CDR3 has 15 residues. CDR1 and CDR2 (germline): KGHSH, LQKENI. This entry is derived from a study of cytotoxic CD8 clonotypes in ibrutinib-treated CLL. Study conclusions and caveats: Against age-matched healthy donors, baseline clonality ran higher and tracked circulating CD8+ T-cell counts. Sampling times differed between sustained-remission and progressing patients.

Clones were sequenced by immunoSEQ multiplex PCR, and TCRdb holds only the in-frame ones, with some missing. The sample lists roughly 180,000 clones, about four fifths occurring once. This TCR was sampled from a human donor with chronic lymphocytic leukemia. This chain joins TRBV18 and TRBJ1-1; perhaps TRBD1 as D (5 bases). Sequenced material: PBMCs, taken after 24 months of ibrutinib treatment. The CDR3 is CASSLRGGGNTEAFF. CDR3 nucleotide sequence: TGTGCCAGCTCACTCCGCGGGGGGGGGAACACTGAAGCTTTCTTT.